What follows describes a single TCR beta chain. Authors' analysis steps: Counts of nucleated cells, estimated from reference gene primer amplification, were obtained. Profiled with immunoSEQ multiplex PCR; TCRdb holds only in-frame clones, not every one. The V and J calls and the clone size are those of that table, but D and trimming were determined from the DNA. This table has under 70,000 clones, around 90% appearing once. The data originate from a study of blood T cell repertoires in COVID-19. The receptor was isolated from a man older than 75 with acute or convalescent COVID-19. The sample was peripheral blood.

CDR3 protein: CASSQGEVRNTEAFF. CDR3 coding DNA: TGCGCCAGCAGCCAGGGTGAGGTGAGGAACACTGAAGCTTTCTTT. The chain carries TRBV4-1 and TRBJ1-1; D is unclear. CDR3 length: 15 residues. Germline lookup yields CDR1 MGHRA and CDR2 YSYEKL. V lost 3 bases and J 1 base, leaving 12 bases between the germline ends.